Reported below is one T cell receptor (beta chain). Its antigen remains unidentified. This specimen comes from a study of T cell repertoires in cytomegalovirus infection. Background on the study: Public signatures in TCR beta pointed to CMV infection and matching HLA type.

MiXCR, run by TCRdb on the reads, gives a single entry per CDR3 protein. This sample carries some 900,000 distinct CDR3 sequences, about 31% of them seen once, and the ten largest clones take around 12%. There are 14 residues in the CDR3. The germline V and J ends were trimmed by 6 bases and 4 bases, with 13 bases remaining between them. The V gene's germline CDR1 is SEHNR and CDR2 FQNEAQ (reference sequence). The chain recombines TRBV7-9 with TRBJ1-5, with D perhaps TRBD1 (5 bases). This receptor was identified in a human donor in good health (CMV status not recorded). Some clones in this sample may be carry-over from other donors' samples. The sample in question was cultured CD8+ T cells from PBMCs, obtained from culture after CMV antigen stimulation. DNA for the CDR3: TGTGCCAGCAGTAGCGACAGCTTAAATCAGCCCCAGCATTTT. Translation: CASSSDSLNQPQHF.